What follows are 26 T cell receptor beta chains derived from one specimen sequenced in a study of identical twins. TCRdb analysed the 5' RACE reads with MiXCR anew, one entry per CDR3 protein. The sample holds about 530,000 distinct CDR3 sequences, 12% to 15% seen once. The data also belong to a second study, concerning yellow fever vaccine responses in identical twins.

Sequencing input: CD4+ T cells sorted from blood. These receptors all come from a woman younger than 30 in good health.

This clonotype was seen a few times. This chain connects TRBV5-1 to TRBJ2-3, with 10 bases fitting TRBD2. Germline V gene lookup returns CDR1 SGHRS and CDR2 YFSETQ. The CDR3 contains 17 residues. The V segment lost 0 bases and the J segment 2 bases; nucleotides outside the gene matches: 6. CDR3 sequence (DNA): TGCGCCAGCAGCTTGGTAGGACTAGCGGAGCTCACAGATACGCAGTATTTT. Amino acids: CASSLVGLAELTDTQYF.

This clonotype has just a few counts. The chain couples TRBV5-1 to TRBJ2-1; 11 bases fit TRBD2. The length of the CDR3 is 15 residues. Germline V CDR1 and CDR2: SGHRS, YFSETQ. The J segment lost 4 bases and the V segment lost 4 bases, leaving 4 bases of the junction unmatched. The CDR3 is CASSTSGGTYNEQFF. The CDR3 nucleotides are TGCGCCAGCAGCACTAGCGGGGGAACTTACAATGAGCAGTTCTTC.

The chain carries TRBV28 and TRBJ2-2; D is ambiguous. Trimming removed 3 bases at V and 4 bases at J, with 18 bases between. Looked up from germline, CDR1 is MDHEN and CDR2 is SYDVKM. This CDR3 contains 17 residues. In DNA, the CDR3 is TGTGCCAGCAGTTTTTTAGTGTCTGGCTACCTCACCGGGGAGCTGTTTTTT. Protein product: CASSFLVSGYLTGELFF.

This chain links TRBV24-1 with TRBJ2-5; D gene ambiguous. V lost 4 bases to trimming and J lost 4 bases, with 15 bases between them. This CDR3 spans 15 amino acids. Germline CDR1 is KGHDR and CDR2 is SFDVKD. Here the CDR3 reads CATSDKSTMRETQYF. CDR3 DNA sequence: TGTGCCACCAGTGACAAAAGCACGATGAGAGAGACCCAGTACTTC.

V usage is TRBV7-9 and J usage is TRBJ2-5, with D tentatively TRBD2 (6 bases). Per the germline V gene, CDR1 is SEHNR and CDR2 is FQNEAQ (reference sequence). The CDR3 contains 15 residues. Deletions cut 3 bases from V and 1 base from J, with 12 bases between. The CDR3 coding sequence is TGTGCCAGCAGCTTCCTCGTGCGGGGCCAAGAGACCCAGTACTTC. Translation gives CASSFLVRGQETQYF.

The chain is built from TRBV12-3 or TRBV12-4 and TRBJ2-7, with 8 nucleotides matching TRBD1. The CDR3 loop spans 14 amino acids. V shed 6 bases and J 4 bases; nucleotides not matched to a gene: 8. The DNA of the CDR3 is TGTGCCAGCAGCCCAGGGGGCGCACAGTACGAGCAGTACTTC. It codes for CASSPGGAQYEQYF.

This clonotype was counted many times. The J gene is TRBJ2-5, the V gene TRBV5-1, with D uncertain. Germline V gene data show CDR1 as SGHRS and CDR2 as YFSETQ. The CDR3 totals 15 residues. The ends were cut back, 0 bases at V and 2 bases at J, with 11 bases in the middle. The DNA for the CDR3 is TGCGCCAGCAGCTTGGACGGTGACTTACAAGAGACCCAGTACTTC. Protein: CASSLDGDLQETQYF.

The sample holds a few counts of this clonotype. This chain links TRBV29-1 with TRBJ2-7; TRBD1 agrees at 7 bases. The V and J ends lost 4 bases and 0 bases, in that order; junction bases with no gene match: 9. CDR1 SQVTM and CDR2 ANQGSEA come from the germline V gene. CDR3 length equals 15 residues. CDR3 sequence (DNA): TGCAGCGTTGTAATGGGGGACAGCGCCTCCTACGAGCAGTACTTC. Protein sequence: CSVVMGDSASYEQYF.

This clonotype appeared a few times. J is TRBJ2-7 and V is TRBV5-1; D is possibly TRBD1 or TRBD2 (5 bases each). This CDR3 is built from 17 residues. V lost 2 bases to trimming and J lost 4 bases, with 22 bases between them. Germline values: CDR1 SGHRS, CDR2 YFSETQ. CDR3 sequence reads: CASSLSEGSGTQYEQYF. DNA of the CDR3: TGCGCCAGCAGCTTATCTGAGGGGTCGGGAACCCAATACGAGCAGTACTTC.

This clonotype was observed a handful of times. The rearrangement uses TRBV7-9 and TRBJ2-3; D might be TRBD1 (6 bases). The length of the CDR3 is 17 residues. Germline V gene data show CDR1 as SEHNR and CDR2 as FQNEAQ (reference sequence). V shed 8 bases and J shed 4 bases, with 25 bases lying between them. The DNA of the CDR3 is TGTGCCAGCCCTCGGGCACAACAGGGACCTAGCCCAGATACGCAGTATTTT. Translation: CASPRAQQGPSPDTQYF.

CDR3 residues: CSVYRGDYNEQFF. CDR3 DNA: TGCAGCGTTTACAGGGGAGACTACAATGAGCAGTTCTTC. The V call is TRBV29-1, the J call TRBJ2-1; 7 bases agree with TRBD1. Losses at the gene ends were 5 bases for V and 3 bases for J; bases not matched to a gene: 4. From germline, CDR1 is SQVTM and CDR2 ANQGSEA. The length of the CDR3 is 13 residues.

The table lists this clonotype with a few counts. The V and J genes are TRBV9 and TRBJ2-7; D is unresolved. CDR1 is SGDLS, CDR2 YYNGEE, per germline. This CDR3 is built from 13 residues. Trimming removed 0 bases from V and 1 base from J, with 5 bases in between. The CDR3 DNA reads as TGTGCCAGCAGCGTAGGACAATCCTACGAGCAGTACTTC. Translation: CASSVGQSYEQYF. The complete variable domain, with remaining parts taken from reference TRBV9 and TRBJ2-7, reads DSGVTQTPKHLITATGQRVTLRCSPRSGDLSVYWYQQSLDQGLQFLIQYYNGEERAKGNILERFSAQQFPDLHSELNLSSLELGDSALYFCASSVGQSYEQYFGPGTRLTVT.

This clonotype was seen more than once but under ten times. The chain links TRBV20-1 to TRBJ2-1; perhaps TRBD2 as D (7 bases). Per the germline V gene, CDR1 is DFQATT and CDR2 is SNEGSKA (reference sequence). The CDR3 consists of 17 residues. The V and J ends lost 4 bases and 2 bases respectively, with 21 bases between them. CDR3 sequence reads: CSAKRVGGGRPYNEQFF. CDR3 DNA sequence: TGCAGTGCTAAGAGGGTTGGGGGGGGGCGCCCCTACAATGAGCAGTTCTTC.

Many counts were recorded for this clonotype. The V and J genes are TRBV15 and TRBJ2-2, with 11 bases that match TRBD2. The CDR3 totals 19 residues. Germline V gene data show CDR1 as LNHNV and CDR2 as YYDKDF (reference sequence). J lost 1 base, V lost 5 bases, and 12 bases had no gene match. CDR3 nucleotide sequence: TGTGCCACCAGCGGTACACTAGCGGGAGAATTAGAGAACACCGGGGAGCTGTTTTTT. As protein: CATSGTLAGELENTGELFF.

At least ten counts were recorded for this clonotype. The chain joins TRBV27 to TRBJ2-5, with D perhaps matching TRBD1 or TRBD2 (6 bases each). Germline CDR1 reads MNHEY; CDR2 reads SMNVEV (reference sequence). V was trimmed by 5 bases and J by 4 bases, leaving 17 bases between them. CDR3 size: 15 residues. CDR3 nucleotide sequence: TGTGCCAGCAGTCCATCGGGGGCCTCCGGAGAGACCCAGTACTTC. Its protein product is CASSPSGASGETQYF.

This clonotype was counted a few times. The chain is built from TRBV6-2 or TRBV6-3 and TRBJ2-7; 7 bases map to TRBD1. Germline V gene lookup returns CDR1 MNHEY and CDR2 SVGEGT. V dropped 2 bases and J dropped 4; count of bases not matched to a gene: 2. The CDR3 has 13 residues. Written as DNA, the CDR3 is TGTGCCAGCAGTTACGGCAGGGGGTACGAGCAGTACTTC. It yields the protein CASSYGRGYEQYF.

V gene TRBV2 combines with J gene TRBJ1-5; D unclear. CDR1 and CDR2 (germline): SNHLY, FYNNEI. This CDR3 has 13 residues. The germline V and J ends were trimmed by 8 bases and 0 bases, with 8 bases remaining between them. The CDR3 DNA follows: TGTGCCAGCGTATACGGTAGCAATCAGCCCCAGCATTTT. Residues: CASVYGSNQPQHF.

The genes are TRBV20-1 and TRBJ2-5; D is uncertain. Trimming left V 0 bases short and J 5 bases short, with 10 bases between. CDR1 is DFQATT and CDR2 is SNEGSKA in the germline V gene (reference sequence). The CDR3 consists of 13 residues. CDR3: CSARDLSDETQYF. The CDR3 DNA reads TGCAGTGCTAGAGATCTGAGTGATGAGACCCAGTACTTC.

This clonotype was seen at least ten times. V usage is TRBV29-1 and J usage is TRBJ2-1; no reliable D call. V was pared by 4 bases and J by 3 bases, with 10 bases between. The CDR3 spans 13 residues. In germline, CDR1 is SQVTM, CDR2 ANQGSEA. The CDR3, as DNA: TGCAGCGTTGGCGGAGCCAACTACAATGAGCAGTTCTTC. It encodes CSVGGANYNEQFF.

This chain joins TRBV3-1 and TRBJ1-6, with TRBD1 matching over 11 bases. Germline assignment: CDR1 LGHDT and CDR2 YNNKEL (reference sequence). The CDR3 extends over 15 amino acids. V was pared by 8 bases and J by 10 bases, with 10 bases of the junction left unmatched. Here the CDR3 reads CASCSGQGVWSPLHF. DNA of the CDR3: TGTGCCAGCTGCTCGGGACAGGGGGTTTGGTCACCCCTCCACTTT.

Only a few counts were recorded for this clonotype. V is TRBV5-1 and J is TRBJ2-1, with TRBD2 identical over 15 bases. Losses at the gene ends were 0 bases for V and 2 bases for J; bases not matched to a gene: 0. The germline V gene encodes CDR1 SGHRS and CDR2 YFSETQ. The CDR3 loop spans 17 amino acids. The CDR3 region has the DNA TGCGCCAGCAGCTTGGGGACTAGCGGGAGGGCCTACAATGAGCAGTTCTTC. Its protein product is CASSLGTSGRAYNEQFF.

This clonotype was picked up a small number of times. CDR3 loop: CASGPPTSGGEQFF. CDR3 nucleotides: TGTGCTAGTGGTCCCCCGACTAGCGGGGGTGAGCAGTTCTTC. The rearrangement links TRBV12-5 to TRBJ2-1, with 12 bases fitting TRBD2. The CDR3 loop spans 14 amino acids. Germline lookup yields CDR1 LGHNT and CDR2 FRNRAP. After removal of 5 bases from V and 9 bases from J, the junction contained 5 bases not matched to a gene. The whole variable domain, filled in from reference TRBV12-5 and TRBJ2-1, reads DARVTQTPRHKVTEMGQEVTMRCQPILGHNTVFWYRQTMMQGLELLAYFRNRAPLDDSGMPKDRFSAEMPDATLATLKIQPSEPRDSAVYFCASGPPTSGGEQFFGPGTRLTVL.

This clonotype was counted at least ten times. The chain joins TRBV28 to TRBJ2-1, with D hard to call. This CDR3 is 13 amino acids long. Germline CDR1 reads MDHEN; CDR2 reads SYDVKM. With 2 bases removed from V and 6 bases from J, the gap between germline ends came to 8 bases. CDR3 region: CASSLGPPNEQFF. The CDR3 DNA follows: TGTGCCAGCAGTTTAGGTCCCCCCAATGAGCAGTTCTTC.

This clonotype was detected many times. Here the CDR3 reads CASSHGETQYF. The CDR3 DNA follows: TGTGCCAGCAGCCATGGTGAGACCCAGTACTTC. The chain uses TRBV16 and TRBJ2-5; no clear D. CDR1 is KGHSY and CDR2 is FQNENV in the germline V gene. This CDR3 comprises 11 residues. Trimming took off 3 bases at V and 5 bases at J, with 4 bases between the two ends. Combining the CDR3 with reference TRBV16 and TRBJ2-5 gives the whole variable domain GEEVAQTPKHLVRGEGQKAKLYCAPIKGHSYVFWYQQVLKNEFKFLISFQNENVFDETGMPKERFSAKCLPNSPCSLEIQATKLEDSAVYFCASSHGETQYFGPGTRLLVL.

This clonotype was counted ten times or more. The gene calls are TRBV9 and TRBJ2-3, with 11 bases aligning to TRBD2. Germline V gene lookup returns CDR1 SGDLS and CDR2 YYNGEE. The ends lost 4 bases at V and 2 bases at J; junction bases unmatched: 6. The CDR3 is made up of 16 amino acids. The CDR3 DNA is TGTGCCAGCAGCTTGAGACTAGCGGGGAACACAGATACGCAGTATTTT. Translating it yields CASSLRLAGNTDTQYF. Combining the CDR3 with reference TRBV9 and TRBJ2-3 gives the whole variable domain DSGVTQTPKHLITATGQRVTLRCSPRSGDLSVYWYQQSLDQGLQFLIQYYNGEERAKGNILERFSAQQFPDLHSELNLSSLELGDSALYFCASSLRLAGNTDTQYFGPGTRLTVL.

This clonotype has a handful of counts. The chain recombines TRBV20-1 with TRBJ2-4; D is unclear. This CDR3 region has 15 residues. Germline-derived CDR1 and CDR2 are DFQATT and SNEGSKA (reference sequence). Trimming removed 3 bases from V and 2 bases from J, with 14 bases in between. The CDR3 loop is CSARDPLGTKNIQYF. DNA of the CDR3: TGCAGTGCTAGGGATCCTCTAGGAACCAAAAACATTCAGTACTTC.